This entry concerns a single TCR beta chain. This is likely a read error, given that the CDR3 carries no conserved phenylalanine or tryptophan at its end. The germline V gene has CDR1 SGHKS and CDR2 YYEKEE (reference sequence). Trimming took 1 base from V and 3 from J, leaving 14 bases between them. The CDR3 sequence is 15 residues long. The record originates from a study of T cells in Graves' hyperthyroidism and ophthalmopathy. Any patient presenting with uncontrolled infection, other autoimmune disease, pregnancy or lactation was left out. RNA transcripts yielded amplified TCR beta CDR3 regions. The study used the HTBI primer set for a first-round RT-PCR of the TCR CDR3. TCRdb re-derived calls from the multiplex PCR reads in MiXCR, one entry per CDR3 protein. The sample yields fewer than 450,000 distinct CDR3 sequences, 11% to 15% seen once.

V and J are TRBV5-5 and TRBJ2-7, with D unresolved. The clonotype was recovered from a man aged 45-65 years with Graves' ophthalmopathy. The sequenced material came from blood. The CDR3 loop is CASSLTHIILYEQYS. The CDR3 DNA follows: TGTGCCAGCAGCTTGACCCATATAATTCTCTACGAGCAGTACTCC.